This T cell receptor beta chain was found in a study of cytomegalovirus exposure and HLA in healthy donors. The primer mix had 60 Vbeta and 13 Jbeta primers. Here immunoSEQ multiplex PCR was the method, and the copy in TCRdb shows in-frame clones only, minus some. The sample holds 150,000 or so clones, around 81% seen once. V was shortened by 1 base and J by 5 bases, with 10 bases between the two germline ends. This CDR3 comprises 14 residues. The germline gives CDR1 SGHDT, CDR2 YYEEEE. In regard to this clone: Its antigen remains unknown.

General study points: When analyzed later, a missense DCLRE1C variant was found to be linked to TCR beta V- and J-gene trimming. With further analysis later on, most CMV-associated TCR beta chains appeared HLA-restricted. Associated with HLA alleles at 0.05 false discovery rate in a later analysis were about 17,000 TCR beta sequences.

The TCR comes from a young woman in good health and CMV-seropositive. This chain connects TRBV5-6 to TRBJ1-5, with a possible D match to TRBD1 (5 bases). What was sequenced was PBMCs. In DNA form, the CDR3 reads TGTGCCAGCAGCTTGTTGACAGAGGATCAGCCCCAGCATTTT. Protein sequence: CASSLLTEDQPQHF.